At least ten counts were recorded for the clone carrying this T cell receptor (beta chain). Its antigen remains unknown. The sample belongs to a study of breast tumors, draining lymph nodes, adjacent tissues. Study-wide results and caveats: Tumors had less TCR diversity than lymph nodes, more than nontumor tissue.

The CDR3 spans 17 residues. Germline V lookup: CDR1 PRHDT, CDR2 FYEKMQ (reference sequence). V lost 5 bases and J lost 5, with 23 bases in between. MiXCR was run by TCRdb on the multiplex PCR reads, yielding one entry per CDR3 protein. The sample holds some 110,000 distinct CDR3 sequences, about 29% seen once. Axillary draining lymph nodes of breast cancer patients supplied the node samples. The chain has TRBV13 and TRBJ2-3, with a weak D call TRBD2 (9 bases). The source of this sequence is a female donor with breast cancer. Some clones in this sample may be carry-over from other donors' samples. The specimen sequenced was axillary lymph node tissue. CDR3 sequence reads: CASSAPGLATGGDTQYF. The CDR3 DNA reads as TGTGCCAGCAGCGCCCCGGGACTAGCAACAGGGGGAGATACGCAGTATTTT.